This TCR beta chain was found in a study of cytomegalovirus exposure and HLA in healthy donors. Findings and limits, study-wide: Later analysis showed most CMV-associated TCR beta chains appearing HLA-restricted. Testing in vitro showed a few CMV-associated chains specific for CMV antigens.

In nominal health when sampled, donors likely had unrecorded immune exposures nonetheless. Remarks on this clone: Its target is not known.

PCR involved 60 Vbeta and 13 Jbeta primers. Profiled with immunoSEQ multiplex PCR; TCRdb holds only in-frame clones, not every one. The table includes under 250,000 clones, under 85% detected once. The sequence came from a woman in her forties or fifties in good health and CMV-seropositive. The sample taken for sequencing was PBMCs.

The CDR3 loop reads CASSAQINTEAFF. The CDR3 DNA reads TGTGCCAGCAGTGCCCAGATTAACACTGAAGCTTTCTTT. The rearrangement links TRBV6-1 to TRBJ1-1; D not certain. The CDR3 spans 13 residues. With 4 bases removed from V and 2 bases from J, the gap between germline ends came to 8 bases. Germline CDR1 is MNHNS and CDR2 is SASEGT.